Listed here is a single T cell receptor (beta chain). Its matching antigen is unknown. The entry originates in a study of molecular identifiers for immune sequencing clone quantification. This CDR3 region has 15 residues. Trimming left V 2 bases short and J 1 base short, with 6 bases between. Sorted inputs of about 19,000 to 1,100,000 cells, with 10%, 30% or 50% RNA, yielded naive CD8 libraries. Naive CD8 T cells were sorted, and the gate applied was CD8+CD4-CCR7+CD45RA+. TCRdb ran MiXCR on the PCR reads and lists one entry per CDR3 protein. Of roughly 93,000 distinct CDR3 sequences listed, roughly 19% are singletons. Regarding the study as a whole: Detection of one spiked Jurkat cell's TCR RNA reportedly worked in 1 million or so naive cells.

The sequence came from a human donor in good health. Some libraries in this study had Jurkat cell RNA spiked in. The sample taken for sequencing was naive CD8+ T cells from blood, with Jurkat cell RNA spiked in. Regarding subset: FACS-sorted CD8+CD4-CCR7+CD45RA+ naive T cells. V is TRBV12-3 or TRBV12-4 and J is TRBJ2-6; D gene ambiguous. CDR3 nucleotides: TGTGCCAGCAGTTTATCGGGTTCTGGGGCCAACGTCCTGACTTTC. This translates into CASSLSGSGANVLTF.